Below, 4 T cell receptor beta chains from the same sample are listed, as sequenced in a study of OX40 agonist ivuxolimab in advanced cancers. Using immunoSEQ multiplex PCR, the repertoire was profiled, and TCRdb retains in-frame clones only, with some absent. Of 65,000 to 95,000 clones in the sample, roughly 84% were seen once. The sample here was CD4+ or CD8+ T cells sorted from blood, taken in a trial of the OX40 agonist ivuxolimab. Source of these receptors: an adult with an advanced solid tumor such as melanoma, head and neck, liver or kidney cancer.

V gene TRBV21-1 combines with J gene TRBJ2-7; TRBD2, the table's D call, lacks a check against the DNA. TRBV21-1 is noted as a pseudogene. The CDR3 sequence is 17 residues long. CDR3 sequence (DNA): TGTGCCAGCAGCATTTTTCTTTGGACTAGCTACTCCTACGAGCAGTACTTC. This sequence encodes CASSIFLWTSYSYEQYF.

This chain connects TRBV12-5 to TRBJ1-1; D gene uncertain. V was trimmed by 6 bases and J by 0 bases, leaving 8 bases between them. The CDR3 is 13 residues long. Germline V lookup: CDR1 LGHNT, CDR2 FRNRAP. The CDR3 loop reads CASGYPLNTEAFF. The CDR3 DNA reads TGTGCTAGTGGATACCCACTGAACACTGAAGCTTTCTTT.

This clone showed up just a few times. The V gene is TRBV9, the J gene TRBJ1-6, with a tentative D call TRBD1 (6 bases). The V gene lost 3 bases and the J gene lost 10 bases, with 14 bases spanning the gap. The CDR3 contains 14 residues. Germline loops: CDR1 SGDLS, CDR2 YYNGEE. This chain's CDR3 is CASSGGAGDSPLHF. DNA of the CDR3: TGTGCCAGCAGCGGGGGGGCAGGGGACTCACCCCTCCACTTT.

V usage is TRBV6-5 and J usage is TRBJ2-7; tentatively, D is TRBD1 (5 bases). The CDR3 loop spans 14 amino acids. Trimming removed 6 bases from V and 4 bases from J, with 16 bases in between. Germline CDR1 MNHEY, CDR2 SVGAGI. CDR3 DNA sequence: TGTGCCAGCAGAAACCAGGGAAGGAGTTACGAGCAGTACTTC. Its protein is CASRNQGRSYEQYF.